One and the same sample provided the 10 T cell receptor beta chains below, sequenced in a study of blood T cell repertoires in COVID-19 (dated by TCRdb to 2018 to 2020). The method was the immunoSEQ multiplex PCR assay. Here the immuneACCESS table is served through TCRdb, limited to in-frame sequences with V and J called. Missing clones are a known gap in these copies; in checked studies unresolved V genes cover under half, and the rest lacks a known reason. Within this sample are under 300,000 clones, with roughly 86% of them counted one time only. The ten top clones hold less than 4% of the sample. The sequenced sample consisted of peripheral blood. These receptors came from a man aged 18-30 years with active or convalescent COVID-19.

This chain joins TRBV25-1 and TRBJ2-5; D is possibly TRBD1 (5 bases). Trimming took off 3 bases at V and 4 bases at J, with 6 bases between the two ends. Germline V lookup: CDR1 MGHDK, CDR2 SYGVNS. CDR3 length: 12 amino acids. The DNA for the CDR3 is TGTGCCAGCAGTGAGCAGGGAGAGACCCAGTACTTC. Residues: CASSEQGETQYF. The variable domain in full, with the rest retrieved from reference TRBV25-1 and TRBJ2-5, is EADIYQTPRYLVIGTGKKITLECSQTMGHDKMYWYQQDPGMELHLIHYSYGVNSTEKGDLSSESTVSRIRTEHFPLTLESARPSHTSQYLCASSEQGETQYFGPGTRLLVL.

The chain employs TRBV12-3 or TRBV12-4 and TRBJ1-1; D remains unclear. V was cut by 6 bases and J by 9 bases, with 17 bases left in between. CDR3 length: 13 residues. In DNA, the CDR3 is TGTGCCAGCAGACGAGGGAGGGTTAGGCAAGCTTTCTTT. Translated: CASRRGRVRQAFF.

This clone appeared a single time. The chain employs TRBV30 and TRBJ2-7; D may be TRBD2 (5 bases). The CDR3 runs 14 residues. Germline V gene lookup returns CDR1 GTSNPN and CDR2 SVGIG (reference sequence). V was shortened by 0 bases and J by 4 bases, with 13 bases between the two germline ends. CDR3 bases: TGTGCCTGGAGTGTCGGGCTAGCCCCATACGAGCAGTACTTC. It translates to CAWSVGLAPYEQYF.

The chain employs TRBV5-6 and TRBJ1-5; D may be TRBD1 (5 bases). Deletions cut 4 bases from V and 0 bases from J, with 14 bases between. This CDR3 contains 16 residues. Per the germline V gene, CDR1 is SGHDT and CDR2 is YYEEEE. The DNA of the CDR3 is TGTGCCAGCAGCCACCGCACAGGTTATAGCAATCAGCCCCAGCATTTT. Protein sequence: CASSHRTGYSNQPQHF.

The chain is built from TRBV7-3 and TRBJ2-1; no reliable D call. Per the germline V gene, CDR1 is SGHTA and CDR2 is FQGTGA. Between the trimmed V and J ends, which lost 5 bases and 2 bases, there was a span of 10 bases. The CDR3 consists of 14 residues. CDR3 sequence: CASSTETPYNEQFF. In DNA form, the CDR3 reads TGTGCCAGCAGCACCGAGACTCCCTACAATGAGCAGTTCTTC.

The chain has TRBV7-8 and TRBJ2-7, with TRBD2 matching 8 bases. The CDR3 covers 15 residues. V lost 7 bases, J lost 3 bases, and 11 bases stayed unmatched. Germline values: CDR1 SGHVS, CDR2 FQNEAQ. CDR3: CASTPSLADRYEQYF. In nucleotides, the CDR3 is TGTGCCAGCACCCCATCACTAGCGGACCGCTACGAGCAGTACTTC.

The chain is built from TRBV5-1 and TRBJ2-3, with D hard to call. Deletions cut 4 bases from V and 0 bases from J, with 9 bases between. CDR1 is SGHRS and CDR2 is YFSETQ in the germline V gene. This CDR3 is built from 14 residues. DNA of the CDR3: TGCGCCAGCAGCGCCTACTGGAGCACAGATACGCAGTATTTT. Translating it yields CASSAYWSTDTQYF. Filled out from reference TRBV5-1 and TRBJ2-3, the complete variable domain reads KAGVTQTPRYLIKTRGQQVTLSCSPISGHRSVSWYQQTPGQGLQFLFEYFSETQRNKGNFPGRFSGRQFSNSRSEMNVSTLELGDSALYLCASSAYWSTDTQYFGPGTRLTVL.

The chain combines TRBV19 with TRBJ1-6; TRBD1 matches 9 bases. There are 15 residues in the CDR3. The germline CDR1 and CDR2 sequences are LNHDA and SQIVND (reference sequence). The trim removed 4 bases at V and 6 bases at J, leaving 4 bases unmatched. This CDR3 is CASSTMGQGNSPLHF. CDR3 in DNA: TGTGCCAGTAGTACCATGGGACAGGGTAATTCACCCCTCCACTTT. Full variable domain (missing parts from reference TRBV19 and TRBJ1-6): DGGITQSPKYLFRKEGQNVTLSCEQNLNHDAMYWYRQDPGQGLRLIYYSQIVNDFQKGDIAEGYSVSREKKESFPLTVTSAQKNPTAFYLCASSTMGQGNSPLHFGNGTRLTVT.

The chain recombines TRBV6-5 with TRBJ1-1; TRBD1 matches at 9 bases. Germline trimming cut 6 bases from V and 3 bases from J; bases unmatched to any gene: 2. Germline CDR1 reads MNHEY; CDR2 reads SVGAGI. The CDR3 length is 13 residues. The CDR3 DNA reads TGTGCCAGCAGACAGGGGGCCTACACTGAAGCTTTCTTT. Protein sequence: CASRQGAYTEAFF.

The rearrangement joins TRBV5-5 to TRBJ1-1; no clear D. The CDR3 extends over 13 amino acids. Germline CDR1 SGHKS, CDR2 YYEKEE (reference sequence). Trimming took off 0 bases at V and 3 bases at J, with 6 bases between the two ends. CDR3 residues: CASSLAVYTEAFF. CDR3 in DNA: TGTGCCAGCAGCTTGGCGGTATACACTGAAGCTTTCTTT.